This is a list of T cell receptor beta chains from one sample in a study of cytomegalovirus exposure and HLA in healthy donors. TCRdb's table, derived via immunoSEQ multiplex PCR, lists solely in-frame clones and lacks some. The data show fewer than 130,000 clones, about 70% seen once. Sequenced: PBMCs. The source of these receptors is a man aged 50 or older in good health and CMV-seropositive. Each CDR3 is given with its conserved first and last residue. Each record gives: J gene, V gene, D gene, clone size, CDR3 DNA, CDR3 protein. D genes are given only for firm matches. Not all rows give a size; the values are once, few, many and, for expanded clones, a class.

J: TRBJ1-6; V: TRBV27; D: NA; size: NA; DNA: TGTGCCAGCAGTTCCCCGGGATGGAATTCACCCCTCCACTTT; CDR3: CASSSPGWNSPLHF
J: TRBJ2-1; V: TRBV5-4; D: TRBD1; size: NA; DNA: TGTGCCAGCAGCTCGGACAGGAGTAGCGATGAGCAGTTCTTC; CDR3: CASSSDRSSDEQFF
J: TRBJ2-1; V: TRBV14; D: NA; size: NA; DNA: TGTGCCAGCAGCCGACTCAGAGGGAATGAGCAGTTCTTC; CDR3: CASSRLRGNEQFF
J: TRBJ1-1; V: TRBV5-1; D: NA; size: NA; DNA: TGCGCCAGCAGCTTGGTGCCGGGGAACACTGAAGCTTTCTTT; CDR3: CASSLVPGNTEAFF
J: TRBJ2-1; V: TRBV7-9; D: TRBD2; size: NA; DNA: TGTGCCAGCAGCTTATCGGGCGGGAGCTCCTACAATGAGCAGTTCTTC; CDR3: CASSLSGGSSYNEQFF
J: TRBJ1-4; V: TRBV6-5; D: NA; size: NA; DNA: TGTGCCAGCAGTTACCGTGGACTTAATGAAAAACTGTTTTTT; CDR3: CASSYRGLNEKLFF
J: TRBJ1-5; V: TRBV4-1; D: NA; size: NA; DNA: TGCGCCAGCAGCCACTGGGGGGACGGCAATCAGCCCCAGCATTTT; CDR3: CASSHWGDGNQPQHF
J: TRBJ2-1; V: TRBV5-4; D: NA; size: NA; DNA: TGTGCCAGCAGTAAGACTAGTCGCGATGAGCAGTTCTTC; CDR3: CASSKTSRDEQFF
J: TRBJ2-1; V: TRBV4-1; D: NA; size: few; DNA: TGCGCCAGCAGCCAAGCCATGGAGTCGTCCCAGTTCTTC; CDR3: CASSQAMESSQFF
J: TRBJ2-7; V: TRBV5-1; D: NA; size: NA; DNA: TGCGCCAGCAGTAAGGAAACTAGCTCCTACGAGCAGTACTTC; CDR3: CASSKETSSYEQYF
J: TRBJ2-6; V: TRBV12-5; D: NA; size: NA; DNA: TGTGCTAGTGGCCGACAAGAAAGGGGGATGGGGATTAACTCTGGGGCCAACGTCCTGACTTTC; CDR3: CASGRQERGMGINSGANVLTF
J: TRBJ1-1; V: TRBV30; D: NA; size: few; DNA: TGTGCTCGATCCGGGAACCTGAACACTGAAGCTTTCTTT; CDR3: CARSGNLNTEAFF
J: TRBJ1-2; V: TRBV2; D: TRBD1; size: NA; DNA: TGTGCCAGCACCCTTGAAGGGGGCGATGGCTACACCTTC; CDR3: CASTLEGGDGYTF
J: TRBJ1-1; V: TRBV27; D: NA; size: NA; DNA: TGTGCCAGCAGTTTATTCCCCCCCTCATATAAAGACGCCCGGGGCACTGAAGCTTTCTTT; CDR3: CASSLFPPSYKDARGTEAFF
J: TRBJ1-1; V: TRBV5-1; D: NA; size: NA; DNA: TGCGCCAGCAGCCTAGAAGGGACACCAATGAACACTGAAGCTTTCTTT; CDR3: CASSLEGTPMNTEAFF
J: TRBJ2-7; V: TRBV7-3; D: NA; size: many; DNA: TGTGCCAGCAGCTTAAGGGCAGGGGTTCTCTACGAGCAGTACTTC; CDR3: CASSLRAGVLYEQYF
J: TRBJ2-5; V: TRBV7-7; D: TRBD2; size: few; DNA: TGTGCCAGCAGCTTACGCGGGAGGGCCGATGAGACCCAGTACTTC; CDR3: CASSLRGRADETQYF
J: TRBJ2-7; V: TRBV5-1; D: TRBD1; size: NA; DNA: TGCGCCAGCAGCTCAAATTTGGACAGGGGGCTCTTGGGCGAGCAGTACTTC; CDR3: CASSSNLDRGLLGEQYF
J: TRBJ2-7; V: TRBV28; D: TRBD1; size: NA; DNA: TGTGCCAGCAGAACCGGGACAGTCTACGAGCAGTACTTC; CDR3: CASRTGTVYEQYF
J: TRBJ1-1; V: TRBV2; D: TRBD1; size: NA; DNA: TGTGCCAGCAGAGGATTACAGGGGTTGGACACTGAAGCTTTCTTT; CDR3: CASRGLQGLDTEAFF
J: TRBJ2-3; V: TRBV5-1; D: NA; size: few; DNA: TGCGCCAGCCAGACAGTCCCTTCTAGCACAGATACGCAGTATTTT; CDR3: CASQTVPSSTDTQYF
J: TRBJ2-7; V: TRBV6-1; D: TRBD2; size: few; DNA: TGTGCCAGCAGTGAAAGGACTAGCGGAAGCTACGAGCAGTACTTC; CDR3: CASSERTSGSYEQYF
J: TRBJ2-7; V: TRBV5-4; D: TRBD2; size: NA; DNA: TGTGCCAGCAGCGCGGGACTAGCGGGGGAGCAGTACTTC; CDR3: CASSAGLAGEQYF
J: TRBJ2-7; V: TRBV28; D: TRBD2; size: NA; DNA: TGTGCCAGCAGTTTACGGGAGGGGGAGCAGTACTTC; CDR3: CASSLREGEQYF
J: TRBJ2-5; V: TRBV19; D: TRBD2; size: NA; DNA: TGTGCCAGTAGGGGGGGGACAGAGACCCAGTACTTC; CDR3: CASRGGTETQYF
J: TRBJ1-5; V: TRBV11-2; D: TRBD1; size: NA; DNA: TGTGCCAGCAACCGGGGGACAGGGGGCGCGGGTTGGGATCAGCCCCAGCATTTT; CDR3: CASNRGTGGAGWDQPQHF
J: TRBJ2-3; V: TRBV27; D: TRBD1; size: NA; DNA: TGTGCCAGCAGTTTCCTTAGGGACAGTGGATCCTCAGGTACGCAGTATTTT; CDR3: CASSFLRDSGSSGTQYF
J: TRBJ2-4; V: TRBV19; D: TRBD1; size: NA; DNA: TGTGCCAGTAGTATGGTTTGGGACAGGGATAAGTCTAGTAGAAACATTCAGTACTTC; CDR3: CASSMVWDRDKSSRNIQYF
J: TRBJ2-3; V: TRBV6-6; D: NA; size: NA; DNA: TGTGCCAGCAGTTACTCGGGGGGGGCCGGGCCGGATACGCAGTATTTT; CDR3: CASSYSGGAGPDTQYF
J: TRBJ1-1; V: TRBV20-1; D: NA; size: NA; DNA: TGCAGGGCGCAGGGGACTGAAGCTTTCTTT; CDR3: CRAQGTEAFF
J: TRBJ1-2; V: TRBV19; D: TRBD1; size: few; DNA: TGTGCCAGTAGGACCGGACAGGGCCTTATTCGCTACACCTTC; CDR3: CASRTGQGLIRYTF
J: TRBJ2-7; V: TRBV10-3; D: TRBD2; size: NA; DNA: TGTGCCATCAGTGAGTCAATCAGTAGCGGGAGATCCTACGAGCAGTACTTC; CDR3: CAISESISSGRSYEQYF
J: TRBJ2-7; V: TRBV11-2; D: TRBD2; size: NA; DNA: TGTGCCAGCAGCTTAGTAACTAGCGGGATCTACGAGCAGTACTTC; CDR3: CASSLVTSGIYEQYF
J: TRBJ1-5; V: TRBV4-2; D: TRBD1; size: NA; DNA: TGTGCCAGCACAGGGAACAGGGGCGATCAGCCCCAGCATTTT; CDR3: CASTGNRGDQPQHF
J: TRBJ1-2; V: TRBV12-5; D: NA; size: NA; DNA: TGTGCTAGTTCACAGACCAACTATGGCTACACCTTC; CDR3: CASSQTNYGYTF
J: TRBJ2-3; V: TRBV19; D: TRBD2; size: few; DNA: TGTGCCAGTAGCACGGGACTAGCGGGGGGAACAGATACGCAGTATTTT; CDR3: CASSTGLAGGTDTQYF
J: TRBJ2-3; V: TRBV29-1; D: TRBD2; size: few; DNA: TGCAGCGTTGGTGGGGGTGCTAGCGGGAGGGTAGATACGCAGTATTTT; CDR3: CSVGGGASGRVDTQYF
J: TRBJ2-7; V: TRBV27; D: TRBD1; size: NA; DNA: TGTGCCAGCAGTCCCCTCCGACAGGGAATCGTCCACGAGCAGTACTTC; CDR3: CASSPLRQGIVHEQYF
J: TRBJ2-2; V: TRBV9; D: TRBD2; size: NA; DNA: TGTGCCAGCAGCGGGACTAGCGGGAATTTCGGGGAGCTGTTTTTT; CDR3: CASSGTSGNFGELFF
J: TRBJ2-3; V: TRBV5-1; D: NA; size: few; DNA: TGCGCCAGCAGCTTCTACCGGGGCACAGATACGCAGTATTTT; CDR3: CASSFYRGTDTQYF
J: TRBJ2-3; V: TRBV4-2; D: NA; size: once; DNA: TGTGCCAGCAGCCAAGCGAGATTCGGACTAACCCTCACAGATACGCAGTATTTT; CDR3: CASSQARFGLTLTDTQYF
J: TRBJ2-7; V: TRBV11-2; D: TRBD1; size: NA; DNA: TGTGCCAGCAGCTATGGACAGGGTGACTACGAGCAGTACTTC; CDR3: CASSYGQGDYEQYF